This TCR beta chain is from a study of STAT5B mutations in CD4+ large granular lymphocyte leukemia. Buffy coats from healthy blood donors served as controls. V lost 4 bases to trimming and J lost 3 bases, with 18 bases between them. CDR3 length: 16 residues. The germline gives CDR1 MNHNY, CDR2 SVGAGI (reference sequence). Sequenced by immunoSEQ multiplex PCR; TCRdb stores in-frame clones only, minus some. The table lists 38,000 or so clones, roughly 85% of them singletons. The source is a human donor in good health. The chain is built from TRBV6-6 and TRBJ1-1; D remains unclear. Sequencing was carried out using CD4+ T cells from blood buffy coats. The CDR3 loop is CASSCPPIRCDTEAFF. The DNA for the CDR3 is TGTGCCAGCAGTTGCCCTCCTATCCGGTGCGACACTGAAGCTTTCTTT.